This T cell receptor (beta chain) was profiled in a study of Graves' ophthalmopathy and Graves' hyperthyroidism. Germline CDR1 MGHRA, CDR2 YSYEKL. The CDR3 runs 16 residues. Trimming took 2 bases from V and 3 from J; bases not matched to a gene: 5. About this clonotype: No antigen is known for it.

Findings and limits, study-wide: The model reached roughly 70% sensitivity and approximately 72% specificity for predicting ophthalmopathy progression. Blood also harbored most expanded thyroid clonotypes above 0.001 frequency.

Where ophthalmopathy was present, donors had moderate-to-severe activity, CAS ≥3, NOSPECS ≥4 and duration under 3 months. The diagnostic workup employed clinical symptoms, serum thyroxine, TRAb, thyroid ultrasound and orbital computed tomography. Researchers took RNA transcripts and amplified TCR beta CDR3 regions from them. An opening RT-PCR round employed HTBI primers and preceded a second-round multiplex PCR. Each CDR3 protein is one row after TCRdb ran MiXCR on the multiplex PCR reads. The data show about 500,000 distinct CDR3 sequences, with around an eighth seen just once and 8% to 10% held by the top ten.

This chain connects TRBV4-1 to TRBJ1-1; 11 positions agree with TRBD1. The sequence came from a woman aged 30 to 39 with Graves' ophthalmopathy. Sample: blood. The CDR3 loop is CASSQSPGQGDTEAFF. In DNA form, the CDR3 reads TGCGCCAGCAGCCAATCCCCGGGACAGGGGGACACTGAAGCTTTCTTT.